Listed here are 20 T cell receptor beta chains from one sample, sequenced in a study of technical replicates of blood from several donors. Clones were sequenced by immunoSEQ multiplex PCR, and TCRdb holds only the in-frame ones, with some missing. The sample lists tens of thousands of clones, about 90% occurring once. Sequencing was performed on T cells isolated from PBMCs. The receptors were gathered from a human donor in good health.

This clone was counted between two and nine times. The chain couples TRBV15 to TRBJ1-4; 8 positions agree with TRBD1. V lost 7 bases, J lost 8 bases, and 6 bases stayed unmatched. The CDR3 runs 13 residues. Germline-derived CDR1 and CDR2 are LNHNV and YYDKDF (reference sequence). In DNA, the CDR3 is TGTGCCACCACCCGAGGGACAGGAGAAAAACTGTTTTTT. Protein product: CATTRGTGEKLFF. The whole variable domain, filled in from reference TRBV15 and TRBJ1-4, reads DAMVIQNPRYQVTQFGKPVTLSCSQTLNHNVMYWYQQKSSQAPKLLFHYYDKDFNNEADTPDNFQSRRPNTSFCFLDIRSPGLGDTAMYLCATTRGTGEKLFFGSGTQLSVL.

The chain has TRBV9 and TRBJ2-2; TRBD2 aligns across 9 bases. The CDR3 has 21 amino acids. From germline, CDR1 is SGDLS and CDR2 YYNGEE. The ends lost 0 bases at V and 2 bases at J; junction bases unmatched: 17. The CDR3 loop is CASSVVPSVVAGASNTGELFF. For the CDR3, the DNA is TGTGCCAGCAGCGTAGTCCCCTCAGTCGTAGCGGGAGCTTCAAACACCGGGGAGCTGTTTTTT.

Written as DNA, the CDR3 is TGTGCCAGCTCACCCCGGGACACCTTTCAAGAGACCCAGTACTTC. Protein sequence: CASSPRDTFQETQYF. V is TRBV18 and J is TRBJ2-5, with D maybe TRBD1 (6 bases). The CDR3 has 15 amino acids. CDR1 is KGHSH, CDR2 LQKENI, per germline. Trimming removed 3 bases from V and 2 bases from J, with 13 bases in between.

This chain uses TRBV7-9 with TRBJ1-2; TRBD1 is a possible D gene (5 bases). The CDR3 runs 12 residues. Germline V gene data show CDR1 as SEHNR and CDR2 as FQNEAQ (reference sequence). Trimming removed 0 bases from V and 10 bases from J, with 9 bases in between. The CDR3 region has the DNA TGTGCCAGCAGCTTAGCTACAGGCATCTACACCTTC. This gives the protein CASSLATGIYTF.

The chain couples TRBV4-1 to TRBJ2-7; TRBD1 aligns across 9 bases. After removal of 4 bases from V and 2 bases from J, the junction contained 9 bases not matched to a gene. This CDR3 is 16 amino acids long. Germline V gene lookup returns CDR1 MGHRA and CDR2 YSYEKL. The CDR3 DNA sequence: TGCGCCAGCAGCCCAGACCTTGGGACAGGGCCCTACGAGCAGTACTTC. Amino acid sequence: CASSPDLGTGPYEQYF.

The chain employs TRBV27 and TRBJ2-1, with 9 bases matching TRBD2. In germline, CDR1 is MNHEY, CDR2 SMNVEV (reference sequence). V lost 3 bases to trimming and J lost 0 bases; unmatched junction nucleotides: 3. The CDR3 length is 16 residues. CDR3 residues: CASSFFSGSSYNEQFF. The CDR3 region has the DNA TGTGCCAGCAGTTTCTTTAGCGGGAGCTCCTACAATGAGCAGTTCTTC.

The chain has TRBV27 and TRBJ1-6; D unresolved. CDR3 length equals 15 residues. V was pared by 3 bases and J by 7 bases, with 13 bases between. Per germline, CDR1 MNHEY and CDR2 SMNVEV (reference sequence). The CDR3 protein is CASSLEGYRNSPLHF. The CDR3 DNA sequence: TGTGCCAGCAGTTTGGAGGGATACCGGAATTCACCCCTCCACTTT.

CDR3 DNA sequence: TGTGCCAGCAGTGGGAGAGCTTACAATGAGCAGTTCTTC. Its protein product is CASSGRAYNEQFF. This rearrangement joins TRBV6-1 to TRBJ2-1, with D uncertain. Germline V CDR1 and CDR2: MNHNS, SASEGT. This CDR3 spans 13 amino acids. V was pared by 4 bases and J by 4 bases, with 8 bases between.

In its sample, this clone was seen once. The chain carries TRBV10-3 and TRBJ2-2; D not resolved. Trimming removed 2 bases from V and 6 bases from J, with 22 bases in between. This CDR3 region has 18 residues. CDR1 ENHRY and CDR2 SYGVKD come from the germline V gene. The CDR3 loop is CAISEALSQEMGSGELFF. CDR3 DNA sequence: TGTGCCATCAGTGAGGCTCTAAGTCAGGAAATGGGCTCCGGGGAGCTGTTTTTT.

This clone was counted a single time. V usage is TRBV18 and J usage is TRBJ1-4; no firm D call. Per germline, CDR1 KGHSH and CDR2 LQKENI. Trimming shortened V by 2 bases and J by 5 bases, and 9 bases separated the two germline ends. The CDR3 extends over 14 amino acids. This CDR3 reads CASSPAGINEKLFF. In DNA form, the CDR3 reads TGTGCCAGCTCACCAGCGGGTATCAATGAAAAACTGTTTTTT.

V gene TRBV4-1 combines with J gene TRBJ1-2; D is possibly TRBD1 (6 bases). V dropped 1 base and J dropped 1 base, with 13 bases sitting between them. Germline lookup yields CDR1 MGHRA and CDR2 YSYEKL. The CDR3 has 16 amino acids. CDR3 coding DNA: TGCGCCAGCAGCCAAGGGGGGCAGGGACATAACTATGGCTACACCTTC. Protein sequence: CASSQGGQGHNYGYTF.

This rearrangement joins TRBV25-1 to TRBJ1-1; D might be TRBD1 (6 bases). V lost 8 bases to trimming and J lost 4 bases, with 20 bases between them. The CDR3 contains 15 residues. Germline V gives CDR1 MGHDK, CDR2 SYGVNS. The CDR3 DNA sequence: TGTGCCAGCCAACCTACAGGGTTGTCAACCACTGAAGCTTTCTTT. It translates to CASQPTGLSTTEAFF.

The chain has TRBV4-2 and TRBJ2-2; 10 bases are a match to TRBD2. This CDR3 region has 17 residues. After removal of 0 bases from V and 7 bases from J, the junction contained 8 bases not matched to a gene. Germline-derived CDR1 and CDR2 are LGHNA and YNFKEQ. CDR3 residues: CASSQEAGGPVGGELFF. As DNA, the CDR3 is TGTGCCAGCAGCCAAGAAGCGGGGGGGCCTGTGGGCGGGGAGCTGTTTTTT.

V is TRBV4-2 and J is TRBJ2-5, with 8 bases lining up with TRBD2. The CDR3 covers 15 residues. Losses at the gene ends were 2 bases for V and 0 bases for J; bases not matched to a gene: 2. The germline V gene encodes CDR1 LGHNA and CDR2 YNFKEQ. The CDR3 DNA reads TGTGCCAGCAGCCAAACGGGGGGGGACCAAGAGACCCAGTACTTC. It yields the protein CASSQTGGDQETQYF.

The V and J genes are TRBV5-4 and TRBJ2-1, with TRBD2 matching over 14 bases. This CDR3 spans 16 amino acids. CDR1 is SGHNT, CDR2 YYREEE, per germline (reference sequence). V lost 2 bases and J lost 9; bases outside the gene matches: 7. The CDR3 protein is CASSFRLAGGNPEQFF. In nucleotides, the CDR3 is TGTGCCAGCAGCTTTCGACTAGCGGGAGGGAATCCTGAGCAGTTCTTC.

The rearrangement joins TRBV9 to TRBJ1-4; tentatively, D is TRBD1 (6 bases). The CDR3 covers 14 residues. Trimming took off 0 bases at V and 12 bases at J, with 15 bases between the two ends. Germline V gene sequence: CDR1 SGDLS, CDR2 YYNGEE. CDR3 DNA sequence: TGTGCCAGCAGCGTAGGCGGGGGGGCCGGGGAACTGTTTTTT. Translation gives CASSVGGGAGELFF.

This CDR3 is CAWRGGNTGELFF. The CDR3 nucleotides read TGTGCCTGGAGGGGAGGGAACACCGGGGAGCTGTTTTTT. The chain recombines TRBV30 with TRBJ2-2, with TRBD2 as a possible D gene (6 bases). Trimming left V 3 bases short and J 1 base short, with 6 bases between. The CDR3 covers 13 residues. Germline CDR1 GTSNPN, CDR2 SVGIG (reference sequence).

The V and J genes are TRBV5-1 and TRBJ1-1; D gene unclear. Per the germline V gene, CDR1 is SGHRS and CDR2 is YFSETQ. This CDR3 is 13 amino acids long. Trimming took 4 bases from V and 1 from J, leaving 8 bases between them. The CDR3 reads CASSPEGNTEAFF. The CDR3 region has the DNA TGCGCCAGCAGCCCTGAGGGGAACACTGAAGCTTTCTTT.

This clone was recorded once. This chain links TRBV27 with TRBJ2-7, with unresolved D. The germline CDR1 and CDR2 sequences are MNHEY and SMNVEV (reference sequence). The V end lost 6 bases, the J end lost 4 bases, and 10 bases lay between the germline ends. This CDR3 region has 12 residues. In DNA form, the CDR3 reads TGTGCCAGCAGCACCCTAGGATACGAGCAGTACTTC. As protein: CASSTLGYEQYF.

This clone is a singleton in its sample. The chain recombines TRBV10-2 with TRBJ2-7, with 8 nucleotides matching TRBD1. CDR1 is WSHSY, CDR2 SAAADI, per germline. The CDR3 is made up of 16 amino acids. Losses at the gene ends were 6 bases for V and 5 bases for J; bases not matched to a gene: 15. The CDR3 DNA reads TGCGCCAGCAGAAGCCTTGGACAGGGATCGGGCCACGAGCAGTACTTC. Translating gives CASRSLGQGSGHEQYF.